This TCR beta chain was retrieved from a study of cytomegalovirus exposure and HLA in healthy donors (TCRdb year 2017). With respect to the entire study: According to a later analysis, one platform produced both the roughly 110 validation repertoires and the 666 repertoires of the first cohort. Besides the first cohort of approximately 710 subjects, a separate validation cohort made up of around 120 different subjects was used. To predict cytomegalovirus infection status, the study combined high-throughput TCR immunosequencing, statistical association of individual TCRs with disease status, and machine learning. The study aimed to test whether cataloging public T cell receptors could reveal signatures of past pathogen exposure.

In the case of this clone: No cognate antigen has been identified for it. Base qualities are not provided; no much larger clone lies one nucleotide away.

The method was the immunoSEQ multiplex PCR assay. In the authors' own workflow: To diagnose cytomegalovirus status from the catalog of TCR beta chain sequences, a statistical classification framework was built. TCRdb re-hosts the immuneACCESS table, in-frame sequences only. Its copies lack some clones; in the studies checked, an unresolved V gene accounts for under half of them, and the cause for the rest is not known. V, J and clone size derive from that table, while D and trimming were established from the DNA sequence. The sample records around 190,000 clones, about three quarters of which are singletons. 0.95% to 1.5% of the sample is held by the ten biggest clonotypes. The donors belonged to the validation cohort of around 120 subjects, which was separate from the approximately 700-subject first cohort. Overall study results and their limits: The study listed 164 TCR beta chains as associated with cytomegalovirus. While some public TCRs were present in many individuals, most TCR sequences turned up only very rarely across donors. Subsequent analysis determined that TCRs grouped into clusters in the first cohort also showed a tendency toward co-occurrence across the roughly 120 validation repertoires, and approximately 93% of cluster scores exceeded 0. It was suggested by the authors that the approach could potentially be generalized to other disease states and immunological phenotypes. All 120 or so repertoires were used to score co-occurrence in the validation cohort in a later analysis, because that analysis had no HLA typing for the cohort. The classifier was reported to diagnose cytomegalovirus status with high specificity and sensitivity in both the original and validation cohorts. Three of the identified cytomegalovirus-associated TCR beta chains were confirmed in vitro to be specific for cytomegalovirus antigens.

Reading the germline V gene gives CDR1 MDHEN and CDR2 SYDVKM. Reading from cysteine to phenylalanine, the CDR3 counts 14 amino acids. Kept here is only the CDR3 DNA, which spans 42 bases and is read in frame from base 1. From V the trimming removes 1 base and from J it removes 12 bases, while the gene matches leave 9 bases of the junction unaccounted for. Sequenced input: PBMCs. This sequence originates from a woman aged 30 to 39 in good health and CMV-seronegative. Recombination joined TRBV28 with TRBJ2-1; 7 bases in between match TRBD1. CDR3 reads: CASSLSQGPGWQFF. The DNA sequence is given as TGTGCCAGCAGTTTATCACAGGGGCCCGGTTGGCAGTTCTTC.